What follows is one T cell receptor beta chain and its context. The antigen it binds to is not known. It has no much larger one-base neighbor in the sample; base qualities were not kept. This entry comes from a study of T cell responses to AZD1222 COVID-19 vaccine (TCRdb year 2021). Notes on the research overall: AZD1222 recipients with second doses at about 4 weeks or about 12 weeks were pooled, because spike-specific TCR depth and breadth did not differ between schedules. Trial participants were enrolled by age into subgroups of 18-55, 56-69 and 70-plus years, and around 150, 28 and 57 TCR-sequenced participants, respectively, were included in these subgroups. TCR sequencing covered some 250 trial participants: about 210 given two doses of AZD1222 and about 26 given two doses of MenACWY control vaccine.

The CDR3, from cysteine to phenylalanine, totals 15 residues. The read is trimmed to its CDR3 DNA, 45 bases read in frame from base 1. Compared with germline, V lacks 6 bases and J lacks 3 bases; bases without a gene match: 9. CDR1 and CDR2 were assigned from the germline V gene as SGDLS and YYNGEE. Reading the label with the study, this specimen's time point is: baseline before first vaccination. Vaccinee samples came from UK trials COV001 and COV002, including a single-blind randomized controlled phase 2/3 trial of AZD1222 (ChAdOx1 nCoV-19) in healthy adults. For TCRbeta chain sequencing, PBMC samples from trial participants were taken at day 0 and at day 28 after the second dose. The CDR3 regions of human TCRbeta chains were analyzed by immunosequencing. Turning to the authors' computational methods: Repertoire TCRs were checked for matches against a reference library of SARS-CoV-2-specific TCRs that had been generated using the MIRA antigen-specificity platform. Breadth was defined as the fraction of unique TCRs that were SARS-CoV-2-associated, and depth was defined as the fraction of total T cells that were SARS-CoV-2-associated. Each spike-specific TCR was assigned to its reactive spike region and to a CD4 or CD8 class using the MIRA data. Log10-transformed breadth and depth values were compared by one-way ANOVA with Sidak's multiple comparisons tests. What TCRdb holds here is the immuneACCESS table cut down to in-frame rearrangements. Part of the clones is not present; checked against another copy, under half of the missing clones reflect an unresolved V gene, and the others are unexplained. V and J calls and clone size follow that table, whereas D and trimming were derived from the DNA. Present in this sample are approximately 140,000 clones, 75% to 95% of which were seen just once. Together, the top ten hold 2.5% to 3% of the sample.

The paper as a whole reports these results and caveats: Participants were mostly white British, with more females than males. The authors suggested clonal diversity may have been underestimated. The vaccine-associated CD4 TCRs covered the entire spike protein, and the dominant responses fell in regions 160-218 and 743-854. No day 14 peak-response samples were available, so repertoires were characterized only after the peak T cell response. Reportedly, almost half of the unique spike-specific TCRs recognized epitopes lying outside the regions that are mutated in the B.1.351 and B.1.1.7 variants. Conclusions about previously exposed vaccinees are limited because only five to seven AZD1222 recipients were SARS-CoV-2 seropositive at baseline. A significant rise in spike-specific TCR breadth and depth was observed after two AZD1222 doses relative to day 0 and relative to MenACWY recipients. In the small 56-69-year group, the increase in depth fell short of significance, most likely because of low power.

The receptor was derived from an adult in good health. The source was peripheral blood, collected on day 0 of AZD1222 vaccination. The rearranged segments are TRBV9 and TRBJ2-1, and 7 junction bases match TRBD2. The CDR3 sequence is CASTLREGLYNEQFF. The sequence in DNA is TGTGCCAGCACCCTGAGGGAGGGCCTCTACAATGAGCAGTTCTTC.